This record concerns one T cell receptor (beta chain) sequence. This clone was observed a handful of times. Which antigen it targets is not known. No quality values exist for individual bases; no much larger clone is one base distant. The cohort was made up of 666 healthy bone marrow donors. All cohort members were sampled while nominally healthy, although unrecorded immune exposures were likely present. The donor tested CMV seronegative, placing the donor among the roughly 350 seronegative members of the cohort. Every donor gave a peripheral blood sample, and the peripheral blood mononuclear cells from that sample were used for TCR beta sequencing. The Qiagen DNeasy Blood Extraction Kit was used to extract genomic DNA from the blood cell samples. Spanning cysteine to phenylalanine, the CDR3 consists of 14 amino acids. Only the CDR3 part of the read is kept: 42 bases, read in frame from the first base. The germline V gene yields SNHLY for CDR1 and FYNNEI for CDR2. The V and J ends are trimmed by 6 bases and 1 base, leaving 12 bases between them.

This record belongs to a study of cytomegalovirus exposure and HLA in healthy donors (dated by TCRdb to the late 2010s). As for the study more broadly: An earlier analysis of roughly 630 of the donors reported 250 to 300 Gb of sequence data and 100 million to 140 million unique TCR beta sequences from 190 million or so T cells. The number of typed donors differed by locus: about 620-640 for A, B, C, DRB1 and DQB1; 500 to 550 for DQA1; 606 for DPA1; and 450 to 480 for DPB1. Donor age, sex, ethnicity and CMV serostatus were compiled together with the repertoire data. Of the approximately 400 genotyped donors, 75% to 85% were placed in the genetic ancestry cluster associated with self-reported Caucasian donors. About 280 gigabases of sequencing data and around 85 million unique TCR sequences made up an early release that covered around 640 HLA-typed donors. Every repertoire in the discovery cohort had been generated on one and the same sequencing platform. A later analysis re-analyzed previously published TCR beta repertoires from 660 or so donors and added high-resolution HLA genotyping to study TCR occurrence patterns. HLA typing included class I and class II loci at four-digit resolution. To predict cytomegalovirus infection status, the study brought together high-throughput TCR immunosequencing, statistical association of individual TCRs with disease status, and machine learning. A later genetic analysis used genome-wide SNP genotypes for 398 of the 666 donors, treating that subset as a discovery cohort. The T cell repertoires of 700 or so subjects were profiled by immunosequencing and related to cytomegalovirus serostatus. To decide whether each TCR beta V gene segment behaved as functional or pseudogenic, an earlier analysis of approximately 620 of the donors relied on high-throughput TCR beta sequencing. A handful of DR-DQ haplotypes were handled as single units for association and clustering because linkage in the cohort was strong. Across roughly 420 genotyped donors of the cohort, an average of roughly 230,000 unique TCR beta nucleotide sequences per donor were sequenced, and around 20% of those sequences were non-productive. Rather than drawing on any new phenotypic data, the later analysis identified candidate immune exposures from TCR beta sequences and the way those sequences occurred across donors. The study was designed to test whether signatures of past pathogen exposure could be identified by cataloging public T cell receptors. A separate validation cohort of over 95 different subjects was used in addition to the approximately 670-subject first cohort. On the study overall, not on this receptor specifically: In a later analysis, TCR association rates were found to vary across HLA loci, with the most associated TCRs seen for DRB1 alleles and the fewest for HLA-C alleles. According to a later genetic analysis, donors in an Asian-associated ancestry cluster had fewer N-insertions in productive TCRs than the roughly 670-donor mean. The classifier was reported to diagnose cytomegalovirus status with high specificity and sensitivity in both the original and validation cohorts. A later analysis found that HLA-associated TCR beta chains were more clonally expanded and had lower generation probabilities than equally common non-associated chains. An earlier analysis of roughly 570 of the donors showed that most TCR beta V segments appeared in productive rearrangements either about 87% or about 30% of the time, which broadly matched IMGT annotations. In vitro tests confirmed that a few of the cytomegalovirus-associated TCR beta chains recognize cytomegalovirus antigens. Specific HLA alleles were associated with 15,000 to 20,000 TCR beta sequences at a false discovery rate of 0.05 in a later analysis. Correlated functional status among segregating V segments might be attributable to linkage disequilibrium, but an unknown experimental factor could not be ruled out. A total of 150 or so TCR beta chains were listed by the study as associated with cytomegalovirus. The presence/absence analyses assumed that sequencing depth was roughly uniform across donors, and that assumption may not be true. A cluster of highly shared sequence variants was judged likely to represent a technical artifact of the sequencing pipeline. A further reported finding was that TCR beta sequences accurately predicted the HLA-A and HLA-B alleles for most subjects in the first cohort. Most CMV-associated TCR beta chains appeared to be HLA-restricted in a later analysis, and the HLA associations seemed to be driven largely by CMV exposure. According to the authors, the approach could potentially be generalized to other disease states and immunological phenotypes. Because counts were too low, about 17 rarely observed V segments, including chromosome 9 orphons, were excluded from the earlier analysis of roughly 580 of the donors. Only TCR beta chains were sequenced in this cohort, and the absence of alpha or paired-chain data limited detectable features. In a later analysis, several top co-occurrence clusters were reported to appear linked to parvovirus B19, influenza, CMV and Epstein-Barr virus. The 87-base-pair reads could not distinguish some IMGT-functional V segments, including TRBV6-2 and TRBV6-3, so those segments were excluded. CMV serostatus was the only immune exposure information available for the cohort. When HLA alleles, especially DR and DQ, strongly co-occurred, attributing TCR associations to individual alleles was difficult. V-gene and J-gene trimming of TCR beta chains was associated with a missense DCLRE1C variant in a later genetic analysis, and the association was replicated in an independent cohort. Because HLA typing was unavailable for some donors at each locus, only the typed subset was used in association tests. Across donors, most TCR sequences were observed very rarely, whereas some public TCRs were present in many individuals.

The library was prepared using the immunoSEQ multiplex PCR assay. The multiplex PCR relied on a mix of 60 forward primers for TCR Vbeta segments and 13 reverse primers for TCR Jbeta segments. Amplification of the CDR3 region of rearranged TCR beta genes was performed with a multiplex PCR assay on genomic DNA. The amplified TCR beta libraries were sequenced on the Illumina HiSeq System as 87-base-pair reads. In the authors' own workflow: A later analysis tallied about 77 million unique TCR beta chains across the approximately 670 repertoires, and about 12 million of those chains were shared by two or more donors. Raw reads were error-corrected and collapsed into unique sequences by a nearest-neighbor algorithm in which closely related sequences were merged to remove PCR and sequencing errors. To assign V, D and J gene segments, CDR3 sequences were aligned to IMGT reference sequences. For a sequence to be retained, at least a six-nucleotide match to both a V gene segment and a J gene segment was required. A rearrangement was called productive if the CDR3 had no stop codons and remained in frame with V and J, and every other rearrangement was called non-productive. CDR3 was defined according to IMGT convention as the region running from the second conserved V-encoded cysteine to the conserved J-encoded phenylalanine. Sequences without an unambiguous match to a single V gene segment were excluded from the earlier analysis of about 600 of the donors. In an earlier analysis of several hundred of the donors, V segments were called functional above 56.7% productive rearrangements and were called segregating when the between-donor standard deviation exceeded 5%. A statistical classification framework was built for diagnosing cytomegalovirus status from the catalog of TCR beta chain sequences. In a later analysis, V and J genes were assigned by comparing TCR nucleotide sequences against IMGT/GENE-DB human TR gene sequences. In a later analysis, CDR3 sequences and most-parsimonious VDJ recombination scenarios were assigned using the TCRdist pipeline. In a later analysis, every TCR beta chain was defined by the combination of its CDR3 amino acid sequence and its V-gene family, and reads without a unique V-gene family were dropped. As a way to deal with suspected cross-contamination and a sequencing artifact, a later analysis dropped hundreds of nucleotide sequences that were highly shared and had low generation probability. A later analysis calculated a clonal expansion index for each public chain from normalized within-repertoire ranks of inferred template counts. In a later analysis, generation probabilities were computed with a VDJ recombination model fitted to out-of-frame rearrangements, and the resulting probabilities were checked against IGoR. A later analysis scored TCR-TCR, TCR-HLA and TCR-CMV co-occurrence with hypergeometric tests, applying a repertoire-size bias correction to TCR pairs. To estimate false discovery rates, a later analysis permuted the HLA or CMV assignments 20 times. In a later analysis, co-occurring TCRs were grouped using DBSCAN, with TCRdist sequence similarity added in when clustering inside HLA-allele-positive subsets. Co-occurrence clustering excluded repertoires with fewer than 30,000 or more than 120,000 public chains, plus five with anomalous nucleotide sharing. TCRdb obtained this table from immuneACCESS and retained in-frame rearrangements with V and J assigned. These tables miss some clones; where compared with another copy, unresolved V genes account for less than half of the shortfall, and the remainder is unexplained. D and trimming were read from the DNA, whereas the V and J calls and clone size are those reported in that table. The sample table contains roughly 93,000 clones; only one count was recorded for around four fifths of them. The top ten clones comprise approximately 7.5% of the sample.

The chain is encoded by TRBV2 joined to TRBJ2-5; TRBD2 is perhaps the D gene, given 5 matching bases. Sequencing was performed on PBMCs. This clonotype originated in a man aged 30 to 39 in good health and CMV-seronegative. The CDR3 region: CASSRREGQETQYF. The nucleotides are TGTGCCAGCAGCCGTAGAGAGGGCCAAGAGACCCAGTACTTC.